The rows below give T cell receptor beta chains drawn from one sample of a study of technical replicates of blood from several donors. Sequenced by immunoSEQ multiplex PCR; TCRdb stores in-frame clones only, minus some. Of approximately 89,000 clones in the sample, over 90% were seen once. The sequencing input was T cells isolated from PBMCs. The receptors were sampled from a human donor in good health. Both conserved end residues are trimmed from each CDR3. D genes are given only for firm matches.

D: NA
V: TRBV11-2
CDR3: ASSVGYNEQF

D: NA
V: TRBV12-1
CDR3: ASTFTGGVGGREVYEQY

D: NA
V: TRBV6-5
CDR3: ASRPTSEEQY

D: NA
V: TRBV2
CDR3: ASSEAPPQFSGANVLT

D: NA
V: TRBV4-3
CDR3: ASSQDLIHSGITDTQY

D: TRBD2
V: TRBV19
CDR3: ASSAASGSSYEQY

D: NA
V: TRBV27
CDR3: ASSLLPGANYGYT

D: TRBD2
V: TRBV9
CDR3: ASSVDLGLAGPTGELF

D: NA
V: TRBV19
CDR3: ASSIDTPIDLNTEAF

D: NA
V: TRBV7-2
CDR3: ASSLEWASEQY

D: TRBD1
V: TRBV5-1
CDR3: ASSRVQGVTGELF